This passage covers 11 T cell receptor beta chains from one sample sequenced in a study of cytomegalovirus exposure and HLA in healthy donors. Vbeta (60) and Jbeta (13) primers were used in the PCR. Only in-frame clones appear in the TCRdb table, and some are missing; sequencing was by immunoSEQ multiplex PCR. Of 95,000 to 110,000 clones in the sample, more than 65% were seen once. Sequences were obtained from PBMCs. These receptors came from a male donor in good health and CMV-seronegative.

The chain employs TRBV27 and TRBJ2-3, with a weak D call TRBD2 (6 bases). This CDR3 comprises 16 residues. From germline, CDR1 is MNHEY and CDR2 SMNVEV (reference sequence). Deletions cut 3 bases from V and 6 bases from J, with 19 bases between. The CDR3: CASSLGGLFHSDTQYF. CDR3 DNA sequence: TGTGCCAGCAGTTTGGGCGGACTATTCCACAGCGATACGCAGTATTTT.

The genes are TRBV28 and TRBJ1-2; 8 bases agree with TRBD1. Germline loops: CDR1 MDHEN, CDR2 SYDVKM. The CDR3 has 13 amino acids. V lost 6 bases to trimming and J lost 4 bases; unmatched junction nucleotides: 4. The CDR3 DNA reads as TGTGCCAGCAGCCCTCAGGGGGCCTATGGCTACACCTTC. It encodes CASSPQGAYGYTF.

This clone showed up just once. The chain couples TRBV6-1 to TRBJ2-7; 7 nucleotides line up with TRBD2. CDR1 is MNHNS, CDR2 SASEGT, per germline. The CDR3 has 15 residues. V lost 1 base and J lost 3; bases outside the gene matches: 6. DNA for the CDR3: TGTGCCAGCAGTGAAGGTTCTAGCGGTAACTACGAGCAGTACTTC. Amino acid sequence: CASSEGSSGNYEQYF.

This chain links TRBV7-9 with TRBJ2-7; 9 bases are a match to TRBD2. Germline-derived CDR1 and CDR2 are SEHNR and FQNEAQ (reference sequence). This CDR3 region has 14 residues. V lost 3 bases to trimming and J lost 3 bases; unmatched junction nucleotides: 3. The CDR3 DNA reads as TGTGCCAGCAGCTTCCAGCGGGAGGACTACGAGCAGTACTTC. Translated: CASSFQREDYEQYF.

This rearrangement joins TRBV27 to TRBJ1-1; D gene unclear. Germline values: CDR1 MNHEY, CDR2 SMNVEV (reference sequence). Trimming pared 7 bases from V and 9 bases from J, leaving 12 bases between. This CDR3 comprises 11 residues. Written as DNA, the CDR3 is TGTGCCAGCAAGCAGGAACAACAAGCTTTCTTT. This gives the protein CASKQEQQAFF.

The CDR3, as DNA: TGTGCCAGCAGCTTGGGCGGGGCCGATAGCAATCAGCCCCAGCATTTT. Residues: CASSLGGADSNQPQHF. V is TRBV5-4 and J is TRBJ1-5; D perhaps matches TRBD1 (5 bases). The CDR3 runs 16 residues. Deletions cut 0 bases from V and 0 bases from J, with 10 bases between. CDR1 is SGHNT and CDR2 is YYREEE in the germline V gene (reference sequence).

V usage is TRBV6-5 and J usage is TRBJ2-5, with TRBD1 matching over 7 bases. With the DNA end fitting TRBJ2-7 better, the J assignment may be wrong. In germline, CDR1 is MNHEY, CDR2 SVGAGI. This CDR3 region has 12 residues. This chain's CDR3 is CASSRGSHEQYF. The DNA of the CDR3 is TGTGCCAGCAGCAGGGGGTCTCACGAGCAGTACTTC.

The chain joins TRBV27 to TRBJ2-7; 8 nucleotides align to TRBD2. The CDR3 runs to 13 residues. Per the germline V gene, CDR1 is MNHEY and CDR2 is SMNVEV (reference sequence). The V and J ends lost 2 bases and 8 bases, in that order; junction bases with no gene match: 5. The CDR3 protein is CASSLAGGPQQYF. The CDR3 DNA follows: TGTGCCAGCAGTTTAGCGGGAGGCCCCCAGCAGTACTTC.

A word on this clone: A junction end diverges from the germline sequence, so it may reflect a read error. The V call is TRBV7-9, the J call TRBJ1-1; D possibly corresponds to TRBD1 (5 bases). Germline V CDR1 and CDR2: SEHNR, FQNEAQ (reference sequence). This CDR3 has 15 residues. CDR3 protein: CSSSYDGGVNTEAFF. The CDR3, as DNA: TGTTCCAGCAGTTATGACGGGGGTGTGAACACTGAAGCTTTCTTT.

The chain links TRBV5-1 to TRBJ1-5; TRBD1 matches at 7 bases. The CDR3 loop spans 13 amino acids. J was trimmed by 5 bases and V by 4 bases; bases with no gene match: 3. Germline V gene data show CDR1 as SGHRS and CDR2 as YFSETQ. The CDR3 sequence is CASSTGQHQPQHF. The CDR3 nucleotides read TGCGCCAGCAGCACGGGACAGCATCAGCCCCAGCATTTT.

The chain couples TRBV7-2 to TRBJ2-1, with D tentatively TRBD1 (5 bases). The ends were cut back, 6 bases at V and 1 base at J, with 13 bases in the middle. The CDR3 has 15 residues. The germline CDR1 and CDR2 sequences are SGHTA and FQGNSA. The CDR3, as DNA: TGTGCCAGCAGTCTTGGGGCCCTTTCCTACAATGAGCAGTTCTTC. This translates into CASSLGALSYNEQFF.